This TCR beta chain comes out of a study of blood T cell repertoires in COVID-19. Across the study: Researchers got acute and convalescent COVID-19 samples from the United States, Italy and Spain. PBMCs, B-cell-depleted T cells, or T cells provided the cDNA or gDNA that made up the material.

The assay was immunoSEQ multiplex PCR, and TCRdb's table has in-frame clones only and misses some. The sample has under 200,000 clones, around nine tenths seen once. The TCR sequence derives from a man aged 60 to 75 with COVID-19, enrolled during active disease. Sequencing was done on a sample of peripheral blood.

CDR3 loop: CSGDRAYEQYF. CDR3 coding DNA: TGCAGTGGCGACAGAGCCTACGAGCAGTACTTC. The chain uses TRBV20-1 and TRBJ2-7; TRBD1 is a possible D gene (5 bases). CDR1 is DFQATT, CDR2 SNEGSKA, per germline (reference sequence). This CDR3 contains 11 residues. V was pared by 7 bases and J by 2 bases, with 9 bases between.